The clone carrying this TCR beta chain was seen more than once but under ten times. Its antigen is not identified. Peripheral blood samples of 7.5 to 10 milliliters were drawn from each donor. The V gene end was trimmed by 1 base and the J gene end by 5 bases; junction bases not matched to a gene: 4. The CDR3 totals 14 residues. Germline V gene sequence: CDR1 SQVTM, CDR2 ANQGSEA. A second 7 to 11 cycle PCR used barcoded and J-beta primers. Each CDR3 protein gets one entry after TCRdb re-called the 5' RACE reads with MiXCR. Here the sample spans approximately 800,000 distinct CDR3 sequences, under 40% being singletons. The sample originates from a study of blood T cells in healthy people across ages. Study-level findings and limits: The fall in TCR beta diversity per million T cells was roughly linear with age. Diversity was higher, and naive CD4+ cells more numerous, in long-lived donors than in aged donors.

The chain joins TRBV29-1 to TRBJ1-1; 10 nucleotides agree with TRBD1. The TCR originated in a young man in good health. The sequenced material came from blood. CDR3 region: CSVEARTGGTEAFF. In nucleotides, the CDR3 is TGCAGCGTTGAAGCTAGGACAGGGGGAACTGAAGCTTTCTTT.